One and the same sample provided the 32 T cell receptor beta chains below, sequenced in a study of blood T cell repertoires in COVID-19 (TCRdb year 2020). The library was prepared using the immunoSEQ multiplex PCR assay. TCRdb's version of the immuneACCESS table is confined to in-frame rearrangements and falls short of the full clone set. An unresolved V gene accounts for under half of the shortfall where checked; the remainder is of unknown origin. For this sample the table gives roughly 150,000 clones, of which under 85% were detected only once. The ten largest clones capture roughly 13% of the sample. The sample was peripheral blood. These receptors were obtained from a man between 70 and 80 years old who had recovered from COVID-19.

The chain joins TRBV5-4 to TRBJ2-1; 7 nucleotides agree with TRBD2. The CDR3 extends over 14 amino acids. In germline, CDR1 is SGHNT, CDR2 YYREEE (reference sequence). V gave up 0 bases and J gave up 6 bases; unmatched junction bases: 3. The CDR3 nucleotides read TGTGCCAGCAGCTTGGGGCTAGCGGCCAATGAGCAGTTCTTC. The encoded protein is CASSLGLAANEQFF.

CDR3 loop: CASSHGQGRGRSTDTQYF. CDR3 nucleotide sequence: TGTGCCAGCTCACATGGACAGGGAAGGGGAAGGAGCACAGATACGCAGTATTTT. The V gene is TRBV18, the J gene TRBJ2-3; 8 bases agree with TRBD1. The V gene's germline CDR1 is KGHSH and CDR2 LQKENI. The CDR3 runs to 18 residues. V lost 4 bases to trimming and J lost 0 bases; unmatched junction nucleotides: 12. The full variable domain, with the rest looked up from reference TRBV18 and TRBJ2-3, is NAGVMQNPRHLVRRRGQEARLRCSPMKGHSHVYWYRQLPEEGLKFMVYLQKENIIDESGMPKERFSAEFPKEGPSILRIQQVVRGDSAAYFCASSHGQGRGRSTDTQYFGPGTRLTVL.

This clone was observed a handful of times. This rearrangement joins TRBV2 to TRBJ1-6; 8 nucleotides agree with TRBD1. The CDR3 sequence is 15 residues long. Germline CDR1 SNHLY, CDR2 FYNNEI. V lost 2 bases and J lost 6; bases outside the gene matches: 3. Here the CDR3 DNA reads TGTGCCAGCAGTGAAACCAGGGGGCTTAATTCACCCCTCCACTTT. This gives the protein CASSETRGLNSPLHF.

The rearrangement links TRBV7-9 to TRBJ2-3, with unresolved D. In germline, CDR1 is SEHNR, CDR2 FQNEAQ (reference sequence). Trimming cost V 6 bases and J 5 bases, with 6 bases left between them. This CDR3 comprises 11 residues. This CDR3 reads CASREEDTQYF. DNA of the CDR3: TGTGCCAGCAGAGAGGAAGATACGCAGTATTTT.

In this sample, this clone turned up a few times. The chain has TRBV7-9 and TRBJ2-1; D might be TRBD2 (6 bases). V lost 5 bases and J lost 7, with 21 bases in between. This CDR3 is 16 amino acids long. The germline CDR1 and CDR2 sequences are SEHNR and FQNEAQ (reference sequence). The CDR3 spells CASSPIGGLLRNEQFF. The CDR3, as DNA: TGTGCCAGCAGCCCGATCGGGGGTCTTTTAAGGAATGAGCAGTTCTTC.

The chain combines TRBV7-9 with TRBJ2-7, with TRBD2 identical over 7 bases. Per the germline V gene, CDR1 is SEHNR and CDR2 is FQNEAQ (reference sequence). The CDR3 contains 12 residues. The V and J ends lost 5 bases and 6 bases, in that order; junction bases with no gene match: 4. For the CDR3, the DNA is TGTGCCAGCAGCCAAACTAGCGCCGAGCAGTACTTC. As protein: CASSQTSAEQYF.

This chain links TRBV6-5 with TRBJ1-4, with D unresolved. Germline-derived CDR1 and CDR2 are MNHEY and SVGAGI. The CDR3 has 11 residues. The V and J ends lost 6 bases and 8 bases respectively, with 7 bases between them. This CDR3 reads CASRGVEKLFF. The DNA for the CDR3 is TGTGCCAGCAGAGGAGTAGAAAAACTGTTTTTT.

The chain uses TRBV3-1 (or the pseudogene TRBV3-2) and TRBJ2-5; 11 nucleotides align to TRBD2. V lost 1 base and J lost 1; bases outside the gene matches: 5. CDR3 length: 17 residues. Germline V lookup: CDR1 LGHDT, CDR2 YNNKEL (reference sequence). The CDR3 sequence is CASSQGHSGRAQETQYF. CDR3 DNA: TGTGCCAGCAGCCAAGGCCATAGCGGGAGGGCCCAAGAGACCCAGTACTTC.

This clone was seen a single time. V gene TRBV28 combines with J gene TRBJ1-2; 9 bases agree with TRBD1. Germline V lookup: CDR1 MDHEN, CDR2 SYDVKM. V shed 7 bases and J 4 bases; nucleotides not matched to a gene: 13. The CDR3 runs 16 residues. For the CDR3, the DNA is TGTGCCAGCACCCAAAGGGACAGGGCGACATTCTATGGCTACACCTTC. This translates into CASTQRDRATFYGYTF.

V usage is TRBV28 and J usage is TRBJ2-7, with D possibly matching TRBD2 (5 bases). From germline, CDR1 is MDHEN and CDR2 SYDVKM. V was trimmed by 2 bases and J by 3 bases, leaving 11 bases between them. The CDR3 runs 14 residues. The CDR3 sequence: CASSLPGYLYEQYF. The CDR3 DNA is TGTGCCAGCAGTTTACCGGGATACCTCTACGAGCAGTACTTC.

V and J are TRBV5-1 and TRBJ1-2; D might be TRBD1 (5 bases). This CDR3 comprises 14 residues. Trimming took off 0 bases at V and 7 bases at J, with 13 bases between the two ends. Germline CDR1 and CDR2: SGHRS and YFSETQ. The DNA for the CDR3 is TGCGCCAGCAGCTTGGGACAGACTGTTCCTGGCTACACCTTC. Amino acids: CASSLGQTVPGYTF.

This sequence joins TRBV23-1 and TRBJ2-7; D is undetermined. TRBV23-1 belongs to the ORF category, with a function that is uncertain. This CDR3 is 15 amino acids long. The CDR3 sequence: CGLTAGRNRPYEQYF. The DNA for the CDR3 is TGCGGCTTAACGGCAGGCCGGAATAGACCCTACGAGCAGTACTTC.

The chain carries TRBV30 and TRBJ1-2; TRBD1 matches at 7 bases. CDR1 GTSNPN and CDR2 SVGIG come from the germline V gene (reference sequence). This CDR3 region has 14 residues. Trimming took 5 bases from V and 1 from J; bases not matched to a gene: 7. CDR3 amino acids: CAWATGSGNYGYTF. In DNA, the CDR3 is TGTGCCTGGGCGACAGGGTCGGGTAACTATGGCTACACCTTC.

This chain uses TRBV7-9 with TRBJ2-7, with D possibly TRBD1 on 6 matching bases. V was pared by 5 bases and J by 0 bases, with 11 bases between. The CDR3 has 14 amino acids. Looked up from germline, CDR1 is SEHNR and CDR2 is FQNEAQ (reference sequence). The CDR3 here is CASSVKQGSYEQYF. As DNA, the CDR3 is TGTGCCAGCAGCGTAAAACAGGGCTCCTACGAGCAGTACTTC.

The V and J genes are TRBV9 and TRBJ2-7, with a weak D call TRBD2 (7 bases). The CDR3 is 16 residues long. The V gene's germline CDR1 is SGDLS and CDR2 YYNGEE. V lost 3 bases and J 3 bases, leaving 19 bases between the germline ends. CDR3 sequence reads: CASSATGGGRLYEQYF. DNA of the CDR3: TGTGCCAGCAGCGCCACCGGGGGCGGGAGACTCTACGAGCAGTACTTC.

This rearrangement joins TRBV28 to TRBJ2-7, with 12 bases lining up with TRBD2. Germline V gene sequence: CDR1 MDHEN, CDR2 SYDVKM. With 4 bases clipped from V and 2 bases from J, the junction kept 6 bases outside the gene matches. The CDR3 is 16 amino acids. The CDR3 loop reads CASSSSTSGSAYEQYF. The CDR3 DNA is TGTGCCAGCAGTTCCTCGACTAGCGGGAGTGCCTACGAGCAGTACTTC.

The V gene is TRBV6-5, the J gene TRBJ1-5, with TRBD1 matching over 7 bases. Trimming removed 6 bases from V and 4 bases from J; junction bases left unmatched: 9. The CDR3 has 15 amino acids. In germline, CDR1 is MNHEY, CDR2 SVGAGI. The CDR3 here is CASSLTGDPNQPQHF. The CDR3 DNA sequence: TGTGCCAGCAGCCTCACAGGGGACCCTAATCAGCCCCAGCATTTT.

This clone appeared a few times. The chain recombines TRBV5-1 with TRBJ1-2; 10 nucleotides align to TRBD1. CDR3 length equals 18 residues. Germline CDR1 is SGHRS and CDR2 is YFSETQ. After removal of 0 bases from V and 3 bases from J, the junction contained 11 bases not matched to a gene. CDR3 residues: CASSLVGPSGTGDYGYTF. CDR3 nucleotide sequence: TGCGCCAGCAGCTTGGTAGGGCCCTCCGGGACAGGGGACTATGGCTACACCTTC.

The chain couples TRBV5-1 to TRBJ1-4, with unresolved D. The V gene lost 1 base and the J gene lost 6 bases, with 7 bases spanning the gap. The CDR3 loop spans 13 amino acids. The germline gives CDR1 SGHRS, CDR2 YFSETQ. This CDR3 reads CASSLSGDEKLFF. In DNA, the CDR3 is TGCGCCAGCAGCTTGTCCGGGGATGAAAAACTGTTTTTT.

V usage is TRBV11-2 and J usage is TRBJ1-1; 9 positions agree with TRBD1. Germline V gene data show CDR1 as SGHAT and CDR2 as FQNNGV. CDR3 length: 16 amino acids. Trimming took 4 bases from V and 5 from J; bases not matched to a gene: 11. DNA of the CDR3: TGTGCCAGCAGCTCGGGTCCCAGGACAGGGGTAACTGAAGCTTTCTTT. Protein product: CASSSGPRTGVTEAFF.

V gene TRBV2 combines with J gene TRBJ2-2; 8 nucleotides line up with TRBD2. Unmatched junction bases numbered 4, after V lost 5 bases and J lost 5 bases. This CDR3 has 14 amino acids. The germline V gene encodes CDR1 SNHLY and CDR2 FYNNEI. CDR3 region: CASSFTGGTGELFF. The CDR3 region has the DNA TGTGCCAGCAGTTTTACGGGAGGGACCGGGGAGCTGTTTTTT. The full variable domain, in which reference TRBV2 and TRBJ2-2 provide the parts outside the CDR3, is EPEVTQTPSHQVTQMGQEVILRCVPISNHLYFYWYRQILGQKVEFLVSFYNNEISEKSEIFDDQFSVERPDGSNFTLKIRSTKLEDSAMYFCASSFTGGTGELFFGEGSRLTVL.

The chain uses TRBV28 and TRBJ1-5, with D possibly TRBD1 on 6 matching bases. The germline V and J ends were trimmed by 5 bases and 2 bases, with 22 bases remaining between them. The CDR3 has 18 amino acids. Germline CDR1 is MDHEN and CDR2 is SYDVKM. CDR3 DNA: TGTGCCAGCAGTGCCTCAGGGGCCGCGGCTTTGGGCAATCAGCCCCAGCATTTT. Residues: CASSASGAAALGNQPQHF.

The chain is built from TRBV4-1 and TRBJ2-1, with 7 bases lining up with TRBD1. CDR1 MGHRA and CDR2 YSYEKL come from the germline V gene. The V and J ends lost 4 bases and 6 bases, in that order; junction bases with no gene match: 9. The CDR3 is 15 residues long. The CDR3 sequence is CASSPTGADFNEQFF. DNA of the CDR3: TGCGCCAGCAGCCCTACAGGGGCCGATTTCAATGAGCAGTTCTTC.

V gene TRBV19 combines with J gene TRBJ2-6; TRBD1 matches at 9 bases. J was trimmed by 1 base and V by 4 bases; bases with no gene match: 5. Germline CDR1 is LNHDA and CDR2 is SQIVND (reference sequence). CDR3 size: 17 residues. CDR3 protein: CASSKGTGLSGANVLTF. In DNA form, the CDR3 reads TGTGCCAGTAGTAAGGGGACAGGGCTATCTGGGGCCAACGTCCTGACTTTC.

This clone was counted between two and nine times. The rearrangement joins TRBV6-5 to TRBJ1-1, with 7 bases aligning to TRBD1. The germline CDR1 and CDR2 sequences are MNHEY and SVGAGI. This CDR3 region has 16 residues. J was trimmed by 1 base and V by 4 bases; bases with no gene match: 9. CDR3 nucleotide sequence: TGTGCCAGCAGTTCCCAGGGACAGATGTGGAACACTGAAGCTTTCTTT. As protein: CASSSQGQMWNTEAFF.

The chain combines TRBV10-3 with TRBJ1-4; 7 bases map to TRBD1. From germline, CDR1 is ENHRY and CDR2 SYGVKD. CDR3 length: 14 residues. J lost 4 bases, V lost 2 bases, and 1 base had no gene match. For the CDR3, the DNA is TGTGCCATCAGTGAGGACAGGGATAATGAAAAACTGTTTTTT. It specifies CAISEDRDNEKLFF.

This chain links TRBV10-2 with TRBJ2-3, with TRBD2 matching over 11 bases. This CDR3 has 15 residues. V lost 4 bases and J lost 3; bases outside the gene matches: 3. Germline V gives CDR1 WSHSY, CDR2 SAAADI. The CDR3 loop reads CASSATSGRTDTQYF. The CDR3 DNA reads TGCGCCAGCAGTGCTACTAGCGGGAGAACAGATACGCAGTATTTT.

The gene calls are TRBV19 and TRBJ2-1; 11 positions match TRBD2. Trimming at V came to 6 bases and at J to 0 bases, leaving 4 bases not matched to a gene. The CDR3 sequence is 16 residues long. Looked up from germline, CDR1 is LNHDA and CDR2 is SQIVND (reference sequence). The CDR3 DNA reads TGTGCCAGTAGAAGGACTAGCGGGCTCTCCTACAATGAGCAGTTCTTC. This translates into CASRRTSGLSYNEQFF.

Remarks on this clone: Other DNA sequences of this sample code for an identical CDR3. The chain combines TRBV30 with TRBJ1-5; 10 bases line up with TRBD1. Germline CDR1 GTSNPN, CDR2 SVGIG (reference sequence). The CDR3 has 14 residues. With V trimmed by 2 bases and J by 5 bases, 3 bases remained unmatched. The CDR3 bases are TGTGCCTGGAGTCTCGGGACAGGGGATCAGCCCCAGCATTTT. Its protein product is CAWSLGTGDQPQHF.

This chain connects TRBV7-9 to TRBJ1-2, with D possibly TRBD1 on 5 matching bases. V lost 4 bases, J lost 8 bases, and 14 bases lay in between. The CDR3 covers 13 residues. Germline values: CDR1 SEHNR, CDR2 FQNEAQ (reference sequence). In DNA, the CDR3 is TGTGCCAGCAGCTCTCAGGGTGGTCAGGGCTACACCTTC. This encodes CASSSQGGQGYTF. The entire variable domain, with the rest obtained from reference TRBV7-9 and TRBJ1-2, is as follows: DTGVSQNPRHKITKRGQNVTFRCDPISEHNRLYWYRQTLGQGPEFLTYFQNEAQLEKSRLLSDRFSAERPKGSFSTLEIQRTEQGDSAMYLCASSSQGGQGYTFGSGTRLTVV.

This chain joins TRBV19 and TRBJ2-3; 12 bases are shared with TRBD2. CDR1 and CDR2 from the germline V gene are LNHDA and SQIVND (reference sequence). V lost 5 bases, J lost 3 bases, and 0 bases stayed unmatched. The CDR3 totals 14 residues. The CDR3 loop reads CASSGLAGTDTQYF. In nucleotides, the CDR3 is TGTGCCAGTAGTGGACTAGCGGGAACAGATACGCAGTATTTT. The full variable domain, rest sourced from reference TRBV19 and TRBJ2-3, is DGGITQSPKYLFRKEGQNVTLSCEQNLNHDAMYWYRQDPGQGLRLIYYSQIVNDFQKGDIAEGYSVSREKKESFPLTVTSAQKNPTAFYLCASSGLAGTDTQYFGPGTRLTVL.

V is TRBV2 and J is TRBJ1-1; D is possibly TRBD1 (6 bases). Germline CDR1 and CDR2: SNHLY and FYNNEI. The CDR3 covers 14 residues. Trimming took off 5 bases at V and 1 base at J, with 11 bases between the two ends. CDR3 sequence reads: CASSTGTKNTEAFF. For the CDR3, the DNA is TGTGCCAGCAGTACCGGGACAAAGAACACTGAAGCTTTCTTT.